This T cell receptor beta chain was sequenced in a study of blood T cell repertoires in COVID-19. Whole-study context: COVID-19 samples collected from the United States, Italy and Spain covered acute and convalescent phases. Nucleic acid was either cDNA or gDNA, and it came from T cells, B-cell-depleted T cells, or PBMCs.

Study processing details: It was from reference gene primer amplification that nucleated cell counts were estimated. TCRdb keeps only in-frame clones here, not all; method: immunoSEQ multiplex PCR. V and J calls and clone size are as listed in that table; D and trimming were resolved from the DNA. The sample includes 90,000 or so clones, roughly 88% of them seen just once. Looked up from germline, CDR1 is LNHDA and CDR2 is SQIVND (reference sequence). The CDR3 spans 14 residues. Trimming shortened V by 2 bases and J by 4 bases, and 11 bases separated the two germline ends. The sequencing input was peripheral blood. This sequence joins TRBV19 and TRBJ1-2; tentatively, D is TRBD1 (6 bases). This receptor was obtained from a man between 60 and 75 years old with acute or convalescent COVID-19. The CDR3 DNA reads TGTGCCAGTAGTATAAAACAGGGTCCCTATGGCTACACCTTC. Protein product: CASSIKQGPYGYTF.